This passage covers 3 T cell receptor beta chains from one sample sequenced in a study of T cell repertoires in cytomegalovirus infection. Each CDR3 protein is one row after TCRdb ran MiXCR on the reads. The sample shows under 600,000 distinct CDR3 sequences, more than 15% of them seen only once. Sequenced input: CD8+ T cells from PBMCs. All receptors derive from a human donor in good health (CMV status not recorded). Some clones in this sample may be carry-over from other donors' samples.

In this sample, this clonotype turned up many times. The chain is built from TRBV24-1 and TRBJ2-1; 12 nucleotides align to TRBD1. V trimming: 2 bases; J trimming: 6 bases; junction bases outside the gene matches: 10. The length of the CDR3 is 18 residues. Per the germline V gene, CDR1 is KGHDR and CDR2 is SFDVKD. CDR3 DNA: TGTGCCACCAGTGATTGGGGGAGGGGACAGGGGGCGTTCAATGAGCAGTTCTTC. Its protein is CATSDWGRGQGAFNEQFF.

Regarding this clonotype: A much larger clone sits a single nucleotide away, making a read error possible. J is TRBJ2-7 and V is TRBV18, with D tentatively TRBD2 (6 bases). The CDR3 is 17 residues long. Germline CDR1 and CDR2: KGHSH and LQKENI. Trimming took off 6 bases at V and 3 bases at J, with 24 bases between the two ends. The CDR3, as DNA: TGTGCCAGCTCTCTTTACGTTCCGGAACAGGAGGGCTACGAGCAGTACTTC. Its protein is CASSLYVPEQEGYEQYF.

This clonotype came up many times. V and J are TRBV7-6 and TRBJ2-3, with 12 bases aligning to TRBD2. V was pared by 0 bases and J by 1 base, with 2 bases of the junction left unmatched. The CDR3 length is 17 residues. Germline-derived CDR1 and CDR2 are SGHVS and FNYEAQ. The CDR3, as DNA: TGTGCCAGCAGCTTAGCGACTAGCGGGGGTCGCACAGATACGCAGTATTTT. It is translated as CASSLATSGGRTDTQYF.